Detailed here is one T cell receptor beta chain. CDR3 size: 16 residues. After removal of 0 bases from V and 3 bases from J, the junction contained 2 bases not matched to a gene. CDR1 and CDR2 from the germline V gene are SEHNR and FQNEAQ (reference sequence). Clones were read by immunoSEQ multiplex PCR, and TCRdb kept only the in-frame ones, dropping some. The sample contains about 110,000 clones, roughly 89% of which appear only once. The sample belongs to a study of T cell changes during pregnancy in multiple sclerosis. V usage is TRBV7-9 and J usage is TRBJ2-2; 9 nucleotides agree with TRBD1. The source is a female donor with multiple sclerosis, enrolled in a pregnancy study. Specimen: peripheral blood, collected before pregnancy. Here the CDR3 DNA reads TGTGCCAGCAGCTTAGCGACAGGGGGGCACACCGGGGAGCTGTTTTTT. The encoded protein is CASSLATGGHTGELFF.